One and the same sample provided the 18 T cell receptor beta chains below, sequenced in a study. A single record per CDR3 protein comes from TCRdb applying MiXCR to the RT-PCR reads. The top ten clones hold roughly 3.9% of a sample with 650,000 to 800,000 distinct CDR3 sequences, more than 13% of them seen once. Sequenced sample: memory CD4+ T cells from blood. These receptors were taken from a female donor in good health, serving as a healthy control.

The rearrangement joins TRBV27 to TRBJ2-3, with 14 nucleotides matching TRBD2. The trim removed 0 bases at V and 7 bases at J, leaving 15 bases unmatched. The CDR3 has 20 amino acids. Germline-derived CDR1 and CDR2 are MNHEY and SMNVEV (reference sequence). The DNA of the CDR3 is TGTGCCAGCAGTTTATCGACGGGACTAGCGGGAGATTTGAGCGGGAATACGCAGTATTTT. Translated, it gives CASSLSTGLAGDLSGNTQYF.

In this sample, this clonotype turned up many times. The chain combines TRBV29-1 with TRBJ1-3; the match to TRBD1 covers 8 bases. The germline V gene has CDR1 SQVTM and CDR2 ANQGSEA. This CDR3 has 15 amino acids. V lost 4 bases, J lost 2 bases, and 7 bases stayed unmatched. The CDR3 region is CSVGGATGAGNTIYF. The CDR3 DNA sequence: TGCAGCGTTGGGGGAGCGACAGGGGCTGGAAACACCATATATTTT.

This clonotype was detected only a few times. This sequence joins TRBV15 and TRBJ2-1; D is unresolved. CDR3 size: 17 residues. Germline CDR1 LNHNV, CDR2 YYDKDF (reference sequence). Trimming pared 3 bases from V and 0 bases from J, leaving 15 bases between. The DNA for the CDR3 is TGTGCCACCAGCAGTGGCGGTAGGGCAGGCTCCTACAATGAGCAGTTCTTC. This codes for CATSSGGRAGSYNEQFF.

The genes are TRBV28 and TRBJ2-3; D possibly corresponds to TRBD2 (6 bases). Germline V CDR1 and CDR2: MDHEN, SYDVKM. Trimming took off 2 bases at V and 0 bases at J, with 9 bases between the two ends. CDR3 length: 15 residues. The CDR3 protein is CASSLHGRSTDTQYF. The DNA of the CDR3 is TGTGCCAGCAGTTTACACGGGAGAAGCACAGATACGCAGTATTTT. Filled out from reference TRBV28 and TRBJ2-3, the complete variable domain reads DVKVTQSSRYLVKRTGEKVFLECVQDMDHENMFWYRQDPGLGLRLIYFSYDVKMKEKGDIPEGYSVSREKKERFSLILESASTNQTSMYLCASSLHGRSTDTQYFGPGTRLTVL.

The chain couples TRBV10-3 to TRBJ2-1; perhaps TRBD2 as D (6 bases). CDR1 is ENHRY, CDR2 SYGVKD, per germline. The CDR3 covers 15 residues. Deletions cut 2 bases from V and 8 bases from J, with 16 bases between. The chain's CDR3 is CAISEPQIAADEQFF. The CDR3 DNA reads as TGTGCCATCAGTGAGCCCCAAATAGCGGCCGATGAGCAGTTCTTC.

This clonotype was seen a few times. J is TRBJ2-5 and V is TRBV5-1, with D tentatively TRBD1 (7 bases). Germline values: CDR1 SGHRS, CDR2 YFSETQ. CDR3 length equals 14 residues. The V and J ends lost 5 bases and 5 bases respectively, with 16 bases between them. CDR3 DNA: TGCGCCAGCAGTTTCGGAGGGGGCGAGGAGACCCAGTACTTC. It is translated as CASSFGGGEETQYF.

This clonotype was recorded a few times. This sequence joins TRBV28 and TRBJ1-1; weak D call: TRBD1 (6 bases). CDR1 and CDR2 (germline): MDHEN, SYDVKM. The germline V and J ends were trimmed by 6 bases and 6 bases, with 20 bases remaining between them. The CDR3 contains 15 residues. CDR3 nucleotides: TGTGCCAGCAGGCAAATTGGGAAGGGGGTGGCTGAAGCTTTCTTT. This gives the protein CASRQIGKGVAEAFF.

This clonotype was observed a handful of times. The CDR3 here is CASFTGSSYEQYF. The CDR3 nucleotides read TGTGCCAGCTTTACGGGGTCCTCCTACGAGCAGTACTTC. The J gene is TRBJ2-7, the V gene TRBV6-5, with D possibly matching TRBD2 (5 bases). This CDR3 region has 13 residues. V was clipped by 8 bases and J by 0 bases, with 11 bases between them. CDR1 is MNHEY, CDR2 SVGAGI, per germline.

This clonotype was counted at least ten times. The chain recombines TRBV5-1 with TRBJ2-1, with TRBD2 identical over 13 bases. The ends lost 4 bases at V and 10 bases at J; junction bases unmatched: 8. Germline CDR1 is SGHRS and CDR2 is YFSETQ. The CDR3 is made up of 15 amino acids. CDR3 in DNA: TGCGCCAGCAGCCCAACTAGCGGGAGGGCCGCAGAGCAGTTCTTC. Encoded protein: CASSPTSGRAAEQFF. The variable domain in full, completed from reference TRBV5-1 and TRBJ2-1, reads KAGVTQTPRYLIKTRGQQVTLSCSPISGHRSVSWYQQTPGQGLQFLFEYFSETQRNKGNFPGRFSGRQFSNSRSEMNVSTLELGDSALYLCASSPTSGRAAEQFFGPGTRLTVL.

The sample holds a few counts of this clonotype. This chain joins TRBV5-6 and TRBJ1-1, with 8 nucleotides matching TRBD1. This CDR3 is built from 12 residues. With V trimmed by 7 bases and J by 5 bases, 4 bases remained unmatched. CDR1 and CDR2 (germline): SGHDT, YYEEEE. The CDR3 nucleotides read TGTGCCAGCGACAGGGGCGGTACTGAAGCTTTCTTT. Encoded protein: CASDRGGTEAFF.

This clonotype was seen at least ten times. The V call is TRBV27, the J call TRBJ1-2; D is possibly TRBD1 (5 bases). This CDR3 contains 14 residues. The germline gives CDR1 MNHEY, CDR2 SMNVEV (reference sequence). Trimming removed 8 bases from V and 4 bases from J, with 17 bases in between. The CDR3 bases are TGTGCCAGCCGGACCCCGGGACTGGGCTATGGCTACACCTTC. This encodes CASRTPGLGYGYTF.

The chain uses TRBV24-1 and TRBJ2-7; 9 bases agree with TRBD1. CDR1 is KGHDR and CDR2 is SFDVKD in the germline V gene. This CDR3 region has 14 residues. With 10 bases clipped from V and 1 base from J, the junction kept 7 bases outside the gene matches. As DNA, the CDR3 is TGTGCCACAAAACAGGGGGCGCCGTCCTACGAGCAGTACTTC. It encodes CATKQGAPSYEQYF.

This sequence joins TRBV29-1 and TRBJ1-1; D is uncertain. There are 13 residues in the CDR3. Trimming cost V 4 bases and J 0 bases, with 9 bases left between them. Per the germline V gene, CDR1 is SQVTM and CDR2 is ANQGSEA. The CDR3: CSVAGYMNTEAFF. The DNA for the CDR3 is TGCAGCGTTGCAGGCTATATGAACACTGAAGCTTTCTTT.

A few counts support this clonotype. V and J are TRBV12-3 or TRBV12-4 and TRBJ2-7; tentatively, D is TRBD1 (5 bases). The CDR3 runs to 14 residues. Trimming pared 1 base from V and 6 bases from J, leaving 13 bases between. CDR3 region: CASSLDSWGREQYF. The DNA of the CDR3 is TGTGCCAGCAGTTTAGATTCTTGGGGCCGCGAGCAGTACTTC.

This clonotype has at least ten counts. The chain employs TRBV6-6 and TRBJ2-7; D may be TRBD2 (5 bases). The CDR3 sequence is 12 residues long. Per the germline V gene, CDR1 is MNHNY and CDR2 is SVGAGI (reference sequence). V dropped 11 bases and J dropped 7 bases, with 18 bases sitting between them. DNA of the CDR3: TGTGCCCTTGAGGGAGTCTCCGGGGAGCAGTACTTC. It encodes CALEGVSGEQYF.

The chain couples TRBV5-1 to TRBJ2-7; 11 bases map to TRBD2. The CDR3 is made up of 20 amino acids. J gave up 1 base and V 0 bases, and 15 bases lay outside the gene matches. CDR1 and CDR2 from the germline V gene are SGHRS and YFSETQ. The CDR3 DNA is TGCGCCAGCAGCTTGGCCTTTCTGGGTAAGACTAGCGGGGATTCCTACGAGCAGTACTTC. Translated, it gives CASSLAFLGKTSGDSYEQYF. The whole variable domain, filled in from reference TRBV5-1 and TRBJ2-7, reads KAGVTQTPRYLIKTRGQQVTLSCSPISGHRSVSWYQQTPGQGLQFLFEYFSETQRNKGNFPGRFSGRQFSNSRSEMNVSTLELGDSALYLCASSLAFLGKTSGDSYEQYFGPGTRLTVT.

This chain links TRBV4-3 with TRBJ2-1, with TRBD2 matching over 10 bases. This CDR3 region has 15 residues. The V segment lost 0 bases and the J segment 11 bases; nucleotides outside the gene matches: 7. Germline CDR1 LGHNA, CDR2 YSLEER. As DNA, the CDR3 is TGCGCCAGCAGCCAAGAGTTTAGCGGGGGGTTCCAGCAGTTCTTC. Translated: CASSQEFSGGFQQFF.

This clonotype was picked up a small number of times. The V gene is TRBV7-3, the J gene TRBJ2-3; weak D call: TRBD1 (6 bases). This CDR3 contains 15 residues. Trimming shortened V by 2 bases and J by 5 bases, and 14 bases separated the two germline ends. CDR1 and CDR2 from the germline V gene are SGHTA and FQGTGA. As DNA, the CDR3 is TGTGCCAGCAGCTTAGGGGGAGAGGGGGTAGATACGCAGTATTTT. This sequence encodes CASSLGGEGVDTQYF.